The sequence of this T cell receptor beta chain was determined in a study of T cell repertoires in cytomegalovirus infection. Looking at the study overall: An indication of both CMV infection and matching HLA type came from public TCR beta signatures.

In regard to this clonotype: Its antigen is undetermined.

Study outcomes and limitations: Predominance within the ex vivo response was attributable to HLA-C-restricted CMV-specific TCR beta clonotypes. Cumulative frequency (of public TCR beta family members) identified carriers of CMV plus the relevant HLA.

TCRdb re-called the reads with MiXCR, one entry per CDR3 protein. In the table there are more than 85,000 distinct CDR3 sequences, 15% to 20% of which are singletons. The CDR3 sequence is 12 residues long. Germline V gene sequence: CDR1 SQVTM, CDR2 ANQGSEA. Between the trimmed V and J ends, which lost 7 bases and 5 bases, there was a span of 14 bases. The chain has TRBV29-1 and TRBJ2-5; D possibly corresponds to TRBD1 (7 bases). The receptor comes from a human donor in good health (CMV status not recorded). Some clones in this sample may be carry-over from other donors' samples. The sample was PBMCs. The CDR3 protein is CSAQGEAETQYF. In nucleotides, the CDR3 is TGCAGCGCCCAGGGGGAGGCGGAGACCCAGTACTTC.